The 30 T cell receptor beta chains reported below all come from one sample, sequenced in a study of blood T cell repertoires in COVID-19. Assay used: immunoSEQ multiplex PCR; TCRdb lists only in-frame clones, some missing. The table includes approximately 380,000 clones, 80% to 95% detected once. The specimen sequenced was PBMCs or T cells enriched from blood (not recorded which). These receptors all stem from a woman aged 40 to 55 who had been exposed to COVID-19.

The J gene is TRBJ2-2, the V gene TRBV5-4; TRBD1 matches at 9 bases. V trimming: 1 base; J trimming: 7 bases; junction bases outside the gene matches: 11. Germline V CDR1 and CDR2: SGHNT, YYREEE (reference sequence). CDR3 length: 17 residues. Here the CDR3 reads CASSLSSRTGVGGELFF. As DNA, the CDR3 is TGTGCCAGCAGCTTGAGCTCCCGGACAGGGGTAGGCGGGGAGCTGTTTTTT. Full variable domain (remainder filled in from reference TRBV5-4 and TRBJ2-2): ETGVTQSPTHLIKTRGQQVTLRCSSQSGHNTVSWYQQALGQGPQFIFQYYREEENGRGNFPPRFSGLQFPNYSSELNVNALELDDSALYLCASSLSSRTGVGGELFFGEGSRLTVL.

J is TRBJ2-1 and V is TRBV9, with TRBD2 identical over 7 bases. The V gene end was trimmed by 3 bases and the J gene end by 10 bases; junction bases not matched to a gene: 4. Germline lookup yields CDR1 SGDLS and CDR2 YYNGEE. The CDR3 consists of 12 residues. CDR3 region: CASSDTGGEQFF. For the CDR3, the DNA is TGTGCCAGCAGCGACACGGGGGGAGAGCAGTTCTTC. Drawing the rest from reference TRBV9 and TRBJ2-1, the complete variable domain is DSGVTQTPKHLITATGQRVTLRCSPRSGDLSVYWYQQSLDQGLQFLIQYYNGEERAKGNILERFSAQQFPDLHSELNLSSLELGDSALYFCASSDTGGEQFFGPGTRLTVL.

This chain links TRBV28 with TRBJ1-5; TRBD1 matches 8 bases. Germline loops: CDR1 MDHEN, CDR2 SYDVKM. This CDR3 spans 15 amino acids. The V segment lost 10 bases and the J segment 7 bases; nucleotides outside the gene matches: 15. The CDR3 sequence: CAIQFGDRFDQPQHF. CDR3 nucleotide sequence: TGTGCCATCCAGTTTGGGGACAGGTTTGACCAGCCCCAGCATTTT. The full variable domain, completed using reference TRBV28 and TRBJ1-5, is DVKVTQSSRYLVKRTGEKVFLECVQDMDHENMFWYRQDPGLGLRLIYFSYDVKMKEKGDIPEGYSVSREKKERFSLILESASTNQTSMYLCAIQFGDRFDQPQHFGDGTRLSIL.

As to this clone: The same CDR3 can be traced to other DNA sequences in this sample. CDR3 in amino acids: CASSLSGNQPQHF. The CDR3 bases are TGTGCCAGCAGCTTGAGCGGAAATCAGCCCCAGCATTTT. The chain joins TRBV5-6 to TRBJ1-5, with D unresolved. V gave up 1 base and J gave up 4 bases, with 6 bases separating them. The CDR3 has 13 residues. The germline V gene has CDR1 SGHDT and CDR2 YYEEEE.

The CDR3, as DNA: TGCAGTGCTAGTGGGATAGCGGGAAACAATGAGCAGTTCTTC. Its protein product is CSASGIAGNNEQFF. The gene calls are TRBV20-1 and TRBJ2-1, with 8 bases aligning to TRBD2. With 3 bases clipped from V and 5 bases from J, the junction kept 6 bases outside the gene matches. Germline loops: CDR1 DFQATT, CDR2 SNEGSKA (reference sequence). This CDR3 has 14 residues.

DNA of the CDR3: TGTGCCACCAGTGATACAGGGCGGGGGAATGGCTACACCTTC. Protein product: CATSDTGRGNGYTF. The chain employs TRBV24-1 and TRBJ1-2; weak D call: TRBD1 (6 bases). This CDR3 spans 14 amino acids. Trimming removed 3 bases from V and 6 bases from J, with 13 bases in between. The germline CDR1 and CDR2 sequences are KGHDR and SFDVKD.

V usage is TRBV7-9 and J usage is TRBJ2-5; D perhaps matches TRBD1 (5 bases). CDR3 length: 15 amino acids. V lost 5 bases to trimming and J lost 3 bases, with 16 bases between them. Germline V CDR1 and CDR2: SEHNR, FQNEAQ (reference sequence). The CDR3 DNA sequence: TGTGCCAGCAGCGATTTAGGGCAGGGAAAAGAGACCCAGTACTTC. Translating it yields CASSDLGQGKETQYF.

The chain has TRBV18 and TRBJ1-1; D is unclear. Germline lookup yields CDR1 KGHSH and CDR2 LQKENI. The length of the CDR3 is 13 residues. Trimming took off 8 bases at V and 1 base at J, with 11 bases between the two ends. The CDR3 region is CASALTENTEAFF. DNA for the CDR3: TGTGCCAGCGCGTTGACTGAGAACACTGAAGCTTTCTTT.

This chain links TRBV7-2 with TRBJ2-1, with D perhaps matching TRBD2 (6 bases). Germline V CDR1 and CDR2: SGHTA, FQGNSA. The CDR3 runs to 13 residues. Trimming took off 6 bases at V and 10 bases at J, with 16 bases between the two ends. The CDR3 here is CASSPRLANEQFF. In DNA, the CDR3 is TGTGCCAGCAGTCCGAGGCTAGCGAACGAGCAGTTCTTC.

The chain employs TRBV7-2 and TRBJ1-2; perhaps TRBD1 as D (6 bases). This CDR3 is 15 amino acids long. V lost 5 bases and J 6 bases, leaving 19 bases between the germline ends. Germline V gene lookup returns CDR1 SGHTA and CDR2 FQGNSA. The DNA of the CDR3 is TGTGCCAGCAGCCAGATGGGGGGGCGCATTGATGGCTACACCTTC. This translates into CASSQMGGRIDGYTF.

The V gene is TRBV7-6, the J gene TRBJ2-2; D gene ambiguous. Germline-derived CDR1 and CDR2 are SGHVS and FNYEAQ. Deletions cut 0 bases from V and 6 bases from J, with 17 bases between. CDR3 length: 17 residues. In DNA form, the CDR3 reads TGTGCCAGCAGCTTAGCGTCAGGAATTAGGTTGCCCGGGGAGCTGTTTTTT. Translated: CASSLASGIRLPGELFF.

The chain recombines TRBV10-1 with TRBJ1-5; unclear D gene. Germline CDR1 and CDR2: WNHNN and SYGVQD (reference sequence). CDR3 length equals 15 residues. Trimming took off 4 bases at V and 0 bases at J, with 10 bases between the two ends. The CDR3 is CASSVSDTSNQPQHF. The DNA of the CDR3 is TGCGCCAGCAGTGTTTCAGATACTAGCAATCAGCCCCAGCATTTT.

This sequence joins TRBV2 and TRBJ1-2; 9 nucleotides line up with TRBD1. V gave up 1 base and J gave up 6 bases; unmatched junction bases: 6. Germline assignment: CDR1 SNHLY and CDR2 FYNNEI. CDR3 length: 15 amino acids. The CDR3 sequence is CASSEGGQGNNGYTF. CDR3 coding DNA: TGTGCCAGCAGTGAAGGGGGACAGGGTAATAATGGCTACACCTTC.

The chain recombines TRBV2 with TRBJ1-3, with D possibly matching TRBD1 (5 bases). V shed 3 bases and J shed 3 bases, with 9 bases lying between them. Germline V gene lookup returns CDR1 SNHLY and CDR2 FYNNEI. This CDR3 region has 14 residues. Here the CDR3 reads CASSDTGDGNTIYF. CDR3 DNA sequence: TGTGCCAGCAGTGATACAGGTGATGGAAACACCATATATTTT.

J is TRBJ1-2 and V is TRBV19; the match to TRBD1 covers 9 bases. Germline CDR1 reads LNHDA; CDR2 reads SQIVND (reference sequence). The V segment lost 9 bases and the J segment 5 bases; nucleotides outside the gene matches: 7. The CDR3 covers 13 residues. CDR3 sequence (DNA): TGTGCCAGCGTAGCCGGGACAGGGTATGGCTACACCTTC. This encodes CASVAGTGYGYTF.

The chain couples TRBV15 to TRBJ1-5; TRBD1 matches at 11 bases. In germline, CDR1 is LNHNV, CDR2 YYDKDF (reference sequence). The CDR3 has 17 residues. The V segment lost 1 base and the J segment 3 bases; nucleotides outside the gene matches: 5. CDR3 residues: CATSRVGTGGINQPQHF. The CDR3 DNA reads TGTGCCACCAGCAGAGTTGGGACAGGGGGAATCAATCAGCCCCAGCATTTT.

The chain links TRBV15 to TRBJ2-2; 7 bases line up with TRBD1. Per the germline V gene, CDR1 is LNHNV and CDR2 is YYDKDF (reference sequence). Losses at the gene ends were 7 bases for V and 3 bases for J; bases not matched to a gene: 11. The CDR3 consists of 16 residues. In nucleotides, the CDR3 is TGTGCCACCAACCCTAATCCGGGACAGTACACCGGGGAGCTGTTTTTT. Translation: CATNPNPGQYTGELFF.

V usage is TRBV12-3 or TRBV12-4 and J usage is TRBJ1-4, with 11 bases that match TRBD1. The CDR3 consists of 13 residues. J gave up 7 bases and V 5 bases, and 0 bases lay outside the gene matches. CDR3 DNA sequence: TGTGCCAGCAGTGGACAGGGGGCTGAAAAACTGTTTTTT. Translated: CASSGQGAEKLFF.

This clone has more than one count but fewer than ten. V usage is TRBV7-9 and J usage is TRBJ2-5, with D perhaps TRBD2 (7 bases). The germline V gene has CDR1 SEHNR and CDR2 FQNEAQ (reference sequence). This CDR3 is 14 amino acids long. Trimming shortened V by 8 bases and J by 4 bases, and 17 bases separated the two germline ends. The CDR3 spells CASALGGRTETQYF. DNA of the CDR3: TGTGCCAGCGCCCTCGGGGGGCGCACAGAGACCCAGTACTTC. Variable domain in full (rest from reference TRBV7-9 and TRBJ2-5): DTGVSQNPRHKITKRGQNVTFRCDPISEHNRLYWYRQTLGQGPEFLTYFQNEAQLEKSRLLSDRFSAERPKGSFSTLEIQRTEQGDSAMYLCASALGGRTETQYFGPGTRLLVL.

The chain combines TRBV5-4 with TRBJ2-7, with D perhaps matching TRBD2 (7 bases). Germline V gene lookup returns CDR1 SGHNT and CDR2 YYREEE (reference sequence). The ends were cut back, 4 bases at V and 0 bases at J, with 14 bases in the middle. The CDR3 is made up of 15 amino acids. The DNA for the CDR3 is TGTGCCAGCAGCAGCGGGACAATGACCTCCTACGAGCAGTACTTC. Encoded protein: CASSSGTMTSYEQYF.

This chain connects TRBV3-1 (or the pseudogene TRBV3-2) to TRBJ2-2, with 9 bases lining up with TRBD2. CDR3 size: 13 residues. Germline V gene sequence: CDR1 LGHDT, CDR2 YNNKEL (reference sequence). V trimming: 6 bases; J trimming: 4 bases; junction bases outside the gene matches: 0. The CDR3 region has the DNA TGTGCCAGCAGGCGGGGGGGCACCGGGGAGCTGTTTTTT. It encodes CASRRGGTGELFF.

This rearrangement joins TRBV6-5 to TRBJ1-4; perhaps TRBD1 as D (6 bases). Germline V gene sequence: CDR1 MNHEY, CDR2 SVGAGI. This CDR3 has 14 amino acids. V was pared by 6 bases and J by 2 bases, with 10 bases between. CDR3 amino acids: CASRVTGTNEKLFF. CDR3 nucleotide sequence: TGTGCCAGCAGGGTCACAGGGACTAATGAAAAACTGTTTTTT.

CDR3 sequence (DNA): TGTGCCAGCAGCCAAGACTCACAGGGGCGGAATGGCTACACCTTC. This translates into CASSQDSQGRNGYTF. The chain is built from TRBV3-1 (or the pseudogene TRBV3-2) and TRBJ1-2, with 7 bases aligning to TRBD1. Trimming took 0 bases from V and 6 from J; bases not matched to a gene: 7. Germline lookup yields CDR1 LGHDT and CDR2 YNNKEL (reference sequence). This CDR3 spans 15 amino acids.

The genes are TRBV20-1 and TRBJ1-5; D is ambiguous. This CDR3 comprises 14 residues. V lost 3 bases, J lost 0 bases, and 9 bases lay in between. Germline values: CDR1 DFQATT, CDR2 SNEGSKA (reference sequence). The CDR3 here is CSASPGYSNQPQHF. The CDR3 DNA reads as TGCAGTGCTAGTCCGGGGTATAGCAATCAGCCCCAGCATTTT.

This chain connects TRBV7-9 to TRBJ1-2; tentatively, D is TRBD1 (6 bases). V lost 5 bases, J lost 6 bases, and 19 bases lay in between. CDR1 and CDR2 (germline): SEHNR, FQNEAQ (reference sequence). The CDR3 extends over 15 amino acids. The CDR3, as DNA: TGTGCCAGCAGCATCACAGGGCTTTCGGTCCATGGCTACACCTTC. It codes for CASSITGLSVHGYTF.

The rearrangement joins TRBV7-9 to TRBJ1-1, with 7 bases identical to TRBD1. V gave up 5 bases and J gave up 0 bases; unmatched junction bases: 6. The CDR3 length is 15 residues. Germline-derived CDR1 and CDR2 are SEHNR and FQNEAQ (reference sequence). The CDR3 region has the DNA TGTGCCAGCAGCAAACCGGGACAGATGAACACTGAAGCTTTCTTT. Its translation: CASSKPGQMNTEAFF.

The chain recombines TRBV25-1 with TRBJ1-2, with 7 bases aligning to TRBD1. After removal of 2 bases from V and 5 bases from J, the junction contained 8 bases not matched to a gene. Germline assignment: CDR1 MGHDK and CDR2 SYGVNS. CDR3 length equals 15 residues. CDR3 in amino acids: CASSETGASGYGYTF. The CDR3 region has the DNA TGTGCCAGCAGTGAAACAGGGGCGTCTGGGTATGGCTACACCTTC.

This clone occurred a few times. The CDR3 nucleotides are TGTGCCAGCAGTGACCTAGGGGGAAACGGCTACACCTTC. This sequence encodes CASSDLGGNGYTF. The V and J genes are TRBV27 and TRBJ1-2, with D perhaps TRBD1 (6 bases). Trimming left V 5 bases short and J 8 bases short, with 15 bases between. The CDR3 is 13 amino acids. Germline CDR1 is MNHEY and CDR2 is SMNVEV (reference sequence).

This sequence joins TRBV2 and TRBJ2-2; D not certain. Per germline, CDR1 SNHLY and CDR2 FYNNEI. The CDR3 has 13 residues. V lost 8 bases and J lost 5, with 12 bases in between. Here the CDR3 reads CASCSVRTGELFF. Written as DNA, the CDR3 is TGTGCCAGCTGTTCCGTGCGTACCGGGGAGCTGTTTTTT.

The chain joins TRBV29-1 to TRBJ1-2; TRBD1 matches at 7 bases. The CDR3 is 13 residues long. V shed 2 bases and J 7 bases; nucleotides not matched to a gene: 7. In germline, CDR1 is SQVTM, CDR2 ANQGSEA. The CDR3 sequence: CSVELQGKTGYTF. CDR3 bases: TGCAGCGTTGAACTACAGGGGAAGACTGGCTACACCTTC.